This TCR beta chain is drawn from a study of metastatic and nonmetastatic thyroid tumors. Turning to the study itself: Comparison of repertoires was carried out across blood and tumor or nodule tissue from malignant and benign thyroid patients. Study findings and constraints: Malignant thyroid tumors reportedly exceeded benign nodules significantly in TCR beta diversity, with the difference appearing in blood and tumor.

All patients were untreated before thyroid surgery. Deletions cut 6 bases from V and 0 bases from J, with 9 bases between. The CDR3 extends over 14 amino acids. Per the germline V gene, CDR1 is MNHNS and CDR2 is SASEGT. This clone is medium-sized within its sample. Its antigen is still unknown. The same CDR3 is also encoded by other DNA sequences in this sample. In the original processing: Researchers built a distant-metastasis classifier for papillary thyroid cancer that drew on CDR3 differences across clinicopathological groups. TCRdb re-called the PCR reads with MiXCR. The V and J calls, along with clone size, are taken from TCRdb and not from the paper's own processing. The sample lists just under 20,000 clones, around a quarter seen once, with roughly 6% in the top ten.

The material sequenced was blood. The chain is built from TRBV6-1 and TRBJ2-1; weak D call: TRBD1 (6 bases). This receptor was obtained from a female donor with papillary thyroid cancer or a benign thyroid nodule (not recorded which). Some clones in this sample may be carry-over from other donors' samples. The CDR3: CASSTGSSYNEQFF. The CDR3 DNA sequence: TGTGCCAGCAGCACAGGGAGCTCCTACAATGAGCAGTTCTTC.